A single sample gave rise to the 3 T cell receptor beta chains below, sequenced in a study of OX40 agonist ivuxolimab in advanced cancers. Sequencing used immunoSEQ multiplex PCR; TCRdb keeps in-frame clones, though not all of them. Among 45,000 to 60,000 clones, 70% to 90% were seen once, and the ten largest hold around 6.9%. The material sequenced was CD4+ or CD8+ T cells sorted from blood, taken in a trial of the OX40 agonist ivuxolimab. The receptors here all came from an adult with an advanced solid tumor such as melanoma, head and neck, liver or kidney cancer.

V and J are TRBV12-5 and TRBJ2-3; 11 bases map to TRBD2. The V and J ends lost 0 bases and 7 bases, in that order; junction bases with no gene match: 18. Germline V CDR1 and CDR2: LGHNT, FRNRAP. There are 20 residues in the CDR3. The CDR3: CASGLVLGFSGLAEIYTQYF. CDR3 bases: TGTGCTAGTGGTTTGGTACTAGGTTTTTCGGGACTAGCGGAGATCTATACGCAGTATTTT.

This clone has more than one count but fewer than ten. The chain joins TRBV29-1 to TRBJ1-1; possibly TRBD1 for D (5 bases). The CDR3 is 14 residues long. With 4 bases removed from V and 0 bases from J, the gap between germline ends came to 12 bases. Germline-derived CDR1 and CDR2 are SQVTM and ANQGSEA. CDR3 sequence reads: CSVGEQVMNTEAFF. As DNA, the CDR3 is TGCAGCGTTGGGGAACAGGTGATGAACACTGAAGCTTTCTTT.

This clone has only a few counts. This sequence joins TRBV6-5 and TRBJ2-1, with 10 positions matching TRBD2. Germline assignment: CDR1 MNHEY and CDR2 SVGAGI. The CDR3 sequence is 15 residues long. J was trimmed by 9 bases and V by 2 bases; bases with no gene match: 7. The CDR3 region has the DNA TGTGCCAGCAGTTACGGCCTAGCGGGGGTCGTTGAGCAGTTCTTC. Residues: CASSYGLAGVVEQFF.